This section outlines one T cell receptor (beta chain) sequence together with its context. This sample is drawn from a study of cytomegalovirus exposure and HLA in healthy donors. The PCR had 60 Vbeta and 13 Jbeta primers. TCRdb's table, derived via immunoSEQ multiplex PCR, lists solely in-frame clones and lacks some. The sample includes around 140,000 clones, approximately 57% of them seen just once. The CDR3 runs to 17 residues. Germline assignment: CDR1 SGHRS and CDR2 YFSETQ. V shed 5 bases and J 0 bases; nucleotides not matched to a gene: 12. The source material was PBMCs. This sequence was found in a male donor in good health and CMV-seronegative. The gene calls are TRBV5-1 and TRBJ2-7, with 9 nucleotides matching TRBD2. As DNA, the CDR3 is TGCGCCAGCAGTACCCCCCGGGCTAGCGGGACCTCCTACGAGCAGTACTTC. This sequence encodes CASSTPRASGTSYEQYF.